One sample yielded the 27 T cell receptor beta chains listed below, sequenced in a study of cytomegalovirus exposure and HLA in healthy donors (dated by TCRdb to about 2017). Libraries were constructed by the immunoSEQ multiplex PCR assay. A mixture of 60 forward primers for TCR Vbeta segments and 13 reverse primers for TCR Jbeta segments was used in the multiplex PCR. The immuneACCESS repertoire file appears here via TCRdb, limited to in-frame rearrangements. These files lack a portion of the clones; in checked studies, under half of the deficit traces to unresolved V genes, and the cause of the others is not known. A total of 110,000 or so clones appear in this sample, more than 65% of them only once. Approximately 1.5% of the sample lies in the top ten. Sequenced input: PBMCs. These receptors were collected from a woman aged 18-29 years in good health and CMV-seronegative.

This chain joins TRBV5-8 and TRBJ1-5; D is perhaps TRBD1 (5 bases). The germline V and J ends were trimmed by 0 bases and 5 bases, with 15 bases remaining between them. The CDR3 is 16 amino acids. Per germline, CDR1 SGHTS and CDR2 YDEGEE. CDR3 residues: CASSLAGGGTHQPQHF. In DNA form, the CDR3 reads TGTGCCAGCAGCTTGGCCGGGGGAGGGACCCATCAGCCCCAGCATTTT.

The CDR3 spells CATRGGVLGTEAFF. The DNA of the CDR3 is TGTGCCACCCGAGGCGGGGTACTGGGCACTGAAGCTTTCTTT. The chain links TRBV30 to TRBJ1-1; D unresolved. Germline V CDR1 and CDR2: GTSNPN, SVGIG (reference sequence). V dropped 8 bases and J dropped 4 bases, with 20 bases sitting between them. The CDR3 sequence is 14 residues long. Full variable domain (rest looked up from reference TRBV30 and TRBJ1-1): SQTIHQWPATLVQPVGSPLSLECTVEGTSNPNLYWYRQAAGRGLQLLFYSVGIGQISSEVPQNLSASRPQDRQFILSSKKLLLSDSGFYLCATRGGVLGTEAFFGQGTRLTVV.

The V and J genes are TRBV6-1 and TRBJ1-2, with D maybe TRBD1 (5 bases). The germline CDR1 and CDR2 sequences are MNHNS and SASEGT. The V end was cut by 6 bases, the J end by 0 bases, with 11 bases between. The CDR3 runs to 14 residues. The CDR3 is CASRGLSSNYGYTF. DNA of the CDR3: TGTGCCAGCAGGGGGCTCTCCTCTAACTATGGCTACACCTTC.

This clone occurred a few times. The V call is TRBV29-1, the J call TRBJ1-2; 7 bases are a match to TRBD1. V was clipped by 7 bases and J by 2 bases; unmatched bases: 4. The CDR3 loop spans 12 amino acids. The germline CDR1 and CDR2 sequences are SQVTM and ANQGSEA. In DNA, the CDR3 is TGCAGCGCCGACAGGGCGAACTATGGCTACACCTTC. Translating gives CSADRANYGYTF. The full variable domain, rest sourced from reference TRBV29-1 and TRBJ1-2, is SAVISQKPSRDICQRGTSLTIQCQVDSQVTMMFWYRQQPGQSLTLIATANQGSEATYESGFVIDKFPISRPNLTFSTLTVSNMSPEDSSIYLCSADRANYGYTFGSGTRLTVV.

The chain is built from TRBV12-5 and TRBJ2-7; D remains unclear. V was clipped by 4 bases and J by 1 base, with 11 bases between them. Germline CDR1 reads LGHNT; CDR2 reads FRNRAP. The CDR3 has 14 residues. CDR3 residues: CASGSSLASYEQYF. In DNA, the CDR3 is TGTGCTAGTGGTTCCTCATTGGCATCCTACGAGCAGTACTTC.

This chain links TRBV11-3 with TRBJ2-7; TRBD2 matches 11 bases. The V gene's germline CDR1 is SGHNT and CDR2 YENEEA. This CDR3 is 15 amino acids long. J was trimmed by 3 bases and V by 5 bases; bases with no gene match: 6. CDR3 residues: CASSVGTSGSYEQYF. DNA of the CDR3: TGTGCCAGCAGCGTCGGGACTAGCGGCAGCTACGAGCAGTACTTC.

CDR3 sequence: CASSLRVGPDEAFF. As DNA, the CDR3 is TGTGCCAGCAGCTTAAGGGTGGGGCCAGATGAAGCTTTCTTT. The genes are TRBV7-6 and TRBJ1-1; perhaps TRBD1 as D (5 bases). Per the germline V gene, CDR1 is SGHVS and CDR2 is FNYEAQ. Between the trimmed V and J ends, which lost 2 bases and 7 bases, there was a span of 14 bases. CDR3 length: 14 amino acids.

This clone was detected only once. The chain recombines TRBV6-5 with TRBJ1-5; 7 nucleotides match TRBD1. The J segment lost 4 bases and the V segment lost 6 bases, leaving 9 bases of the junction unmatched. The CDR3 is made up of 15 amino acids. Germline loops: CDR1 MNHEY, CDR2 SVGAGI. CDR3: CASRSGAGGNQPQHF. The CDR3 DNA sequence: TGTGCCAGCAGGTCAGGGGCAGGGGGAAATCAGCCCCAGCATTTT.

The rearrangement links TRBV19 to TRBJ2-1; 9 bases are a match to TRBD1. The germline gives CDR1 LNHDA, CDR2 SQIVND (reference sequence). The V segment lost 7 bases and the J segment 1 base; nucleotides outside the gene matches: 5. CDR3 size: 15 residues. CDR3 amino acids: CASKAGQGSYNEQFF. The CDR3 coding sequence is TGTGCCAGTAAGGCGGGACAGGGTTCCTACAATGAGCAGTTCTTC.

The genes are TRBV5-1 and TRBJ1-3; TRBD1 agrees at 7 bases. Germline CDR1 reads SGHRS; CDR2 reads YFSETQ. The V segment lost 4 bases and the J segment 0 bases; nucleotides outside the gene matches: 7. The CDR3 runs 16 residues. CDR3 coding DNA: TGCGCCAGCAGCCGTTTGGGGGACAGCTCTGGAAACACCATATATTTT. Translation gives CASSRLGDSSGNTIYF.

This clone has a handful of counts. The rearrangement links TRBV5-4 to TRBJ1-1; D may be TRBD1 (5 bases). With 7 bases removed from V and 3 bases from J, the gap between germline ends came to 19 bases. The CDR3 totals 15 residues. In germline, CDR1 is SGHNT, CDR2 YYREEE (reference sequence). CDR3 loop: CASHRGVGSDTEAFF. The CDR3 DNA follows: TGTGCCAGCCATCGGGGGGTCGGATCGGACACTGAAGCTTTCTTT.

CDR3 region: CASSLGLASYEQYF. The CDR3 region has the DNA TGCGCCAGCAGCTTGGGACTAGCCAGTTACGAGCAGTACTTC. The chain combines TRBV5-1 with TRBJ2-7; 7 bases agree with TRBD2. The length of the CDR3 is 14 residues. Looked up from germline, CDR1 is SGHRS and CDR2 is YFSETQ. V dropped 0 bases and J dropped 4; count of bases not matched to a gene: 4.

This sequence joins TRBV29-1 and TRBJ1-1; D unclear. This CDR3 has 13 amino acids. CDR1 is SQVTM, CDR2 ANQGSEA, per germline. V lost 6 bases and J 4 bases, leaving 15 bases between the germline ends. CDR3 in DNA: TGCAGCGTCCTTAGTGGGCTGGGCACTGAAGCTTTCTTT. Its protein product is CSVLSGLGTEAFF.

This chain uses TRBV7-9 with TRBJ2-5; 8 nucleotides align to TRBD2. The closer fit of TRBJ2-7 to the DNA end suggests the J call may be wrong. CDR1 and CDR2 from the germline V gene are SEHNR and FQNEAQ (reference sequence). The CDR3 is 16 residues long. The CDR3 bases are TGTGCCAGCAGCCCCCCATCGGCGGGAGGCTCCTACGAGCAGTACTTC. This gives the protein CASSPPSAGGSYEQYF.

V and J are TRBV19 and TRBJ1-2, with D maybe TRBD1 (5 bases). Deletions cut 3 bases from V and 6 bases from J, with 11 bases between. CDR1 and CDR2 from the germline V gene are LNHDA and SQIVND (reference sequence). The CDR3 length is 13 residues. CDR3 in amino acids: CASSIGGVDGYTF. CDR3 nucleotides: TGTGCCAGTAGTATTGGGGGGGTCGATGGCTACACCTTC. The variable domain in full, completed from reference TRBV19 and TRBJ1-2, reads DGGITQSPKYLFRKEGQNVTLSCEQNLNHDAMYWYRQDPGQGLRLIYYSQIVNDFQKGDIAEGYSVSREKKESFPLTVTSAQKNPTAFYLCASSIGGVDGYTFGSGTRLTVV.

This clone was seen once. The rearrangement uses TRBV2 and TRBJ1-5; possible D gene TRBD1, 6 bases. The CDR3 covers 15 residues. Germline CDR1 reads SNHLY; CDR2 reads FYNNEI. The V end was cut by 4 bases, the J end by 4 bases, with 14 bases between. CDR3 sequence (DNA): TGTGCCAGCAGTGGGACAGAGACCAATAATCAGCCCCAGCATTTT. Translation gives CASSGTETNNQPQHF.

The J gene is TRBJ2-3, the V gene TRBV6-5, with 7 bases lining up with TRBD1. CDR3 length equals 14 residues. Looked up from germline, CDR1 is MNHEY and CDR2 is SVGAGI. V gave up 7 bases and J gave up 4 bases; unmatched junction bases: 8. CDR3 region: CASKPRQGSDTQYF. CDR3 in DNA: TGTGCCAGCAAACCACGACAGGGATCAGATACGCAGTATTTT.

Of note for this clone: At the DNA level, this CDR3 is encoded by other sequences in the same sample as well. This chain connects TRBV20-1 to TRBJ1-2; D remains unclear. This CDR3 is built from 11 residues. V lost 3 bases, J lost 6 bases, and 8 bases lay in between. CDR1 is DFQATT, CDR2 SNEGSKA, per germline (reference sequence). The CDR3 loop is CSASRGDGYTF. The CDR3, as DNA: TGCAGTGCTAGCCGGGGAGATGGCTACACCTTC.

The CDR3 coding sequence is TGTGCCAGCAGCTTTACCCGGGACAGGGGTAACTATGGCTACACCTTC. Amino acid sequence: CASSFTRDRGNYGYTF. The chain is built from TRBV7-8 and TRBJ1-2; TRBD1 matches at 10 bases. With V trimmed by 3 bases and J by 1 base, 5 bases remained unmatched. The CDR3 has 16 residues. Per the germline V gene, CDR1 is SGHVS and CDR2 is FQNEAQ.

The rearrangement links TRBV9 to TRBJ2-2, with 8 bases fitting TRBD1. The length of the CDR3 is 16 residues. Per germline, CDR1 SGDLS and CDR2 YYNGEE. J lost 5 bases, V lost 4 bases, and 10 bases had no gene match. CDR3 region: CASSPQTGAGTGELFF. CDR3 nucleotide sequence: TGTGCCAGCAGCCCCCAGACAGGGGCGGGGACCGGGGAGCTGTTTTTT. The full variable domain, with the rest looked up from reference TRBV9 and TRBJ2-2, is DSGVTQTPKHLITATGQRVTLRCSPRSGDLSVYWYQQSLDQGLQFLIQYYNGEERAKGNILERFSAQQFPDLHSELNLSSLELGDSALYFCASSPQTGAGTGELFFGEGSRLTVL.

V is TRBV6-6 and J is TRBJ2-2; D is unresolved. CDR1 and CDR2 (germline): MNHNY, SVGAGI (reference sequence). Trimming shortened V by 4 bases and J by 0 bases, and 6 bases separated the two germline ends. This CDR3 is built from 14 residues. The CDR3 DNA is TGTGCCAGCAGTTCCACAGCGAACACCGGGGAGCTGTTTTTT. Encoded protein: CASSSTANTGELFF.

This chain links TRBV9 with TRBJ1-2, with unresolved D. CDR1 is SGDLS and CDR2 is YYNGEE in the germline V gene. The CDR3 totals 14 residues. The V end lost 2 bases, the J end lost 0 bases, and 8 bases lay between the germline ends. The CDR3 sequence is CASSVITANYGYTF. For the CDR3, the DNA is TGTGCCAGCAGCGTCATTACAGCTAACTATGGCTACACCTTC.

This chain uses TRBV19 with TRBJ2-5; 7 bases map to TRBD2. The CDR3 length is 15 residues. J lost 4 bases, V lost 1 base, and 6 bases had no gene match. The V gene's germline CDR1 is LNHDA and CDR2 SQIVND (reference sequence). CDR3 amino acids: CASSIVGPSGETQYF. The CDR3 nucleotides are TGTGCCAGTAGTATAGTGGGGCCTAGCGGAGAGACCCAGTACTTC.

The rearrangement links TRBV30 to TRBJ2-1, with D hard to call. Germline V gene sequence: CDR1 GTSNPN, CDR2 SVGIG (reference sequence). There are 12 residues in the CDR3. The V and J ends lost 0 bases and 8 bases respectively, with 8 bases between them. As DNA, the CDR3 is TGTGCCTGGAGTGTAAGGAGTCATGAGCAGTTCTTC. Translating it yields CAWSVRSHEQFF.

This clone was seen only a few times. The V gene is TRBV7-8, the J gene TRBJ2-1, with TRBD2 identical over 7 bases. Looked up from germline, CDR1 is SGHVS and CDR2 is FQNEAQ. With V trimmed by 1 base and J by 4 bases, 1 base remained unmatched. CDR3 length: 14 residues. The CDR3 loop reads CASSLGGSYNEQFF. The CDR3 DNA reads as TGTGCCAGCAGCTTAGGCGGGAGTTACAATGAGCAGTTCTTC.

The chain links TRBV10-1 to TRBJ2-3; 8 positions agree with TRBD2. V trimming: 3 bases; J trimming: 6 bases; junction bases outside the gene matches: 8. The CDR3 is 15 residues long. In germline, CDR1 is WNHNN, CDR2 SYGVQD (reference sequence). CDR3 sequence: CASSEAGAPLDTQYF. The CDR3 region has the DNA TGCGCCAGCAGTGAAGCGGGGGCACCCTTGGATACGCAGTATTTT.

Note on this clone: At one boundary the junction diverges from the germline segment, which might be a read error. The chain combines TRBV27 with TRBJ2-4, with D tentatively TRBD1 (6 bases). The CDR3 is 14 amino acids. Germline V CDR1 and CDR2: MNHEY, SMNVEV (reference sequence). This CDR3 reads CASSLSGRGNSQYF. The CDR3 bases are TGTGCCAGCAGTTTATCGGGCAGGGGAAACAGTCAGTACTTC.